The 20 T cell receptor beta chains given below trace back to one sample, sequenced in a study of CD8+CD57+ T cells in acquired aplastic anemia. Sequenced patients had shown CD8+CD57+ cell expansion by flow cytometry. The study profiled TCR beta VDJ and CDR3 using genomic DNA as template. MiXCR was run by TCRdb on the reads, yielding one entry per CDR3 protein. The sample lists around 190,000 distinct CDR3 sequences, less than 50% seen once, with about an eighth in the top ten. Material for sequencing was sorted CD4+, CD8+, or CD8+CD57+ T cells (not recorded which) from PBMCs. The receptors come from a human donor with aplastic anemia.

A few counts support this clonotype. The chain carries TRBV25-1 and TRBJ2-7; D may be TRBD1 or TRBD2 (5 bases each). The CDR3 sequence is 15 residues long. V dropped 4 bases and J dropped 7 bases, with 20 bases sitting between them. CDR1 and CDR2 from the germline V gene are MGHDK and SYGVNS. The CDR3 region has the DNA TGTGCCAGCAGTGCGGGGTTCGAAGGGGTGGGAGAGCAGTACTTC. This translates into CASSAGFEGVGEQYF.

This clonotype was recorded at least ten times. The chain has TRBV15 and TRBJ2-3; 7 bases are shared with TRBD2. Germline V CDR1 and CDR2: LNHNV, YYDKDF (reference sequence). V shed 0 bases and J 10 bases; nucleotides not matched to a gene: 13. The CDR3 is 16 residues long. The CDR3 sequence is CATSRDWRIRDYAQYF. The CDR3 DNA follows: TGTGCCACCAGCAGAGATTGGAGGATCCGGGACTATGCGCAGTATTTT.

Comment on this clonotype: A much larger clonotype is one base distant, so this may be a read error. The chain combines TRBV7-9 with TRBJ1-1; D is uncertain. Trimming removed 4 bases at V and 7 bases at J, with 16 bases between. Germline CDR1 is SEHNR and CDR2 is FQNEAQ (reference sequence). This CDR3 comprises 14 residues. The CDR3 spells CASSSAGVAVEAFF. In DNA, the CDR3 is TGTGCCAGCAGCTCCGCGGGTGTGGCAGTTGAAGCTTTCTTT. Together with reference TRBV7-9 and TRBJ1-1, the CDR3 gives the full variable domain: DTGVSQNPRHKITKRGQNVTFRCDPISEHNRLYWYRQTLGQGPEFLTYFQNEAQLEKSRLLSDRFSAERPKGSFSTLEIQRTEQGDSAMYLCASSSAGVAVEAFFGQGTRLTVV.

The table lists this clonotype with a count of one. The chain combines TRBV4-2 with TRBJ1-6, with D maybe TRBD1 (5 bases). V was cut by 1 base and J by 3 bases, with 13 bases left in between. This CDR3 is built from 17 residues. CDR1 is LGHNA, CDR2 YNFKEQ, per germline. The CDR3 region is CASSQVGVAHYNSPLHF. The CDR3 DNA is TGTGCCAGCAGCCAAGTGGGGGTAGCCCACTATAATTCACCCCTCCACTTT.

The rearrangement links TRBV2 to TRBJ2-7, with 10 bases that match TRBD1. Germline V gene sequence: CDR1 SNHLY, CDR2 FYNNEI. Germline trimming cut 5 bases from V and 4 bases from J; bases unmatched to any gene: 5. The CDR3 has 14 residues. Written as DNA, the CDR3 is TGTGCCAGCAGTCTGACAGGGGGCACGTACGAGCAGTACTTC. It codes for CASSLTGGTYEQYF.

The chain joins TRBV20-1 to TRBJ2-7, with D hard to call. Germline assignment: CDR1 DFQATT and CDR2 SNEGSKA (reference sequence). V was cut by 0 bases and J by 5 bases, with 20 bases left in between. CDR3 length equals 16 residues. This CDR3 is CSARDRAYDVGHEQYF. The CDR3 DNA reads as TGCAGTGCTAGAGATCGGGCATATGACGTTGGCCACGAGCAGTACTTC.

This clonotype was counted a few times. CDR3 nucleotides: TGCAGTGCTAGTTATACCGGGACTAGCGGGGGGGGGAACACAGATACGCAGTATTTT. As protein: CSASYTGTSGGGNTDTQYF. The chain combines TRBV20-1 with TRBJ2-3, with 16 bases aligning to TRBD2. The trim removed 3 bases at V and 2 bases at J, leaving 11 bases unmatched. CDR1 DFQATT and CDR2 SNEGSKA come from the germline V gene (reference sequence). The CDR3 is 19 residues long.

This clonotype has at least ten counts. The chain links TRBV5-4 to TRBJ1-2; D not certain. This CDR3 is 15 amino acids long. CDR1 is SGHNT, CDR2 YYREEE, per germline (reference sequence). V gave up 0 bases and J gave up 4 bases, with 13 bases separating them. The CDR3 loop is CASSLALKVSYGYTF. The CDR3 nucleotides are TGTGCCAGCAGCTTGGCCCTAAAGGTCTCCTATGGCTACACCTTC.

There are many counts of this clonotype. This chain links TRBV4-1 with TRBJ2-7, with a weak D call TRBD1 (5 bases). CDR3 length equals 15 residues. CDR1 and CDR2 (germline): MGHRA, YSYEKL. Trimming took off 0 bases at V and 4 bases at J, with 13 bases between the two ends. The CDR3 DNA reads TGCGCCAGCAGCCAAGATTTGGGGCCGGTGTACGAGCAGTACTTC. Translation gives CASSQDLGPVYEQYF.

This clonotype was seen at least ten times. The chain has TRBV20-1 and TRBJ1-1, with a possible D match to TRBD1 (5 bases). Trimming shortened V by 3 bases and J by 2 bases, and 19 bases separated the two germline ends. The CDR3 covers 16 residues. Germline V gene sequence: CDR1 DFQATT, CDR2 SNEGSKA (reference sequence). The DNA for the CDR3 is TGCAGTGCTAGGAATACTGTCGGGGGGGGAAACACTGAAGCTTTCTTT. This translates into CSARNTVGGGNTEAFF.

The V gene is TRBV29-1, the J gene TRBJ1-2; TRBD1 matches 7 bases. V was pared by 3 bases and J by 8 bases, with 9 bases of the junction left unmatched. Germline V lookup: CDR1 SQVTM, CDR2 ANQGSEA. The CDR3 contains 13 residues. CDR3 residues: CSVDPDRALGYTF. The CDR3 DNA follows: TGCAGCGTTGATCCAGACAGGGCCCTCGGCTACACCTTC.

For this clonotype: A read error may be the cause here, since a much bigger clone is one base away. This sequence joins TRBV6-1 and TRBJ2-7; D possibly corresponds to TRBD2 (5 bases). Germline values: CDR1 MNHNS, CDR2 SASEGT. This CDR3 comprises 14 residues. CDR3 in DNA: TGTGCCAGCAGGCGAGAGGGAGCCTCCTACGGGCAGTACTTC. Translating it yields CASRREGASYGQYF.

The chain carries TRBV20-1 and TRBJ2-5; a possible D gene is TRBD2 (6 bases). Germline CDR1 is DFQATT and CDR2 is SNEGSKA (reference sequence). The CDR3 is 13 residues long. V lost 6 bases and J lost 2, with 13 bases in between. The CDR3 DNA follows: TGCAGTGCGGGGGACTTCGAACAAGAGACCCAGTACTTC. Protein product: CSAGDFEQETQYF.

CDR3 nucleotide sequence: TGTGCCAGTAGTATATCCAGTCCCTATGGCTACACCTTC. Translation: CASSISSPYGYTF. The rearrangement joins TRBV19 to TRBJ1-2; no reliable D call. This CDR3 spans 13 amino acids. Between the trimmed V and J ends, which lost 2 bases and 4 bases, there was a span of 8 bases. Germline assignment: CDR1 LNHDA and CDR2 SQIVND (reference sequence). Full variable domain (rest looked up from reference TRBV19 and TRBJ1-2): DGGITQSPKYLFRKEGQNVTLSCEQNLNHDAMYWYRQDPGQGLRLIYYSQIVNDFQKGDIAEGYSVSREKKESFPLTVTSAQKNPTAFYLCASSISSPYGYTFGSGTRLTVV.

This chain joins TRBV2 and TRBJ2-7; D gene ambiguous. The CDR3 consists of 13 residues. Germline assignment: CDR1 SNHLY and CDR2 FYNNEI. Trimming left V 10 bases short and J 2 bases short, with 15 bases between. CDR3: CATTDLLTYEQYF. CDR3 coding DNA: TGTGCCACCACCGACCTCTTAACCTACGAGCAGTACTTC.

The CDR3 region is CATSDFGTRSTDTQYF. Here the CDR3 DNA reads TGTGCCACCAGTGATTTCGGGACACGAAGCACAGATACGCAGTATTTT. V gene TRBV24-1 combines with J gene TRBJ2-3; D possibly corresponds to TRBD1 (6 bases). Germline CDR1 reads KGHDR; CDR2 reads SFDVKD. V was pared by 1 base and J by 0 bases, with 10 bases between. The CDR3 sequence is 16 residues long.

This clonotype was counted between two and nine times. The chain has TRBV6-5 and TRBJ1-1; no definite D call. The CDR3 is made up of 14 amino acids. V was pared by 2 bases and J by 2 bases, with 9 bases between. Germline-derived CDR1 and CDR2 are MNHEY and SVGAGI. For the CDR3, the DNA is TGTGCCAGCAGTTACCTTGGATTCAACACTGAAGCTTTCTTT. Its translation is CASSYLGFNTEAFF.

This clonotype showed up many times. The chain recombines TRBV2 with TRBJ2-3; D gene uncertain. This CDR3 region has 12 residues. Germline V CDR1 and CDR2: SNHLY, FYNNEI. Trimming pared 6 bases from V and 1 base from J, leaving 5 bases between. CDR3 amino acids: CASRIGTDTQYF. DNA for the CDR3: TGTGCCAGCAGAATTGGCACAGATACGCAGTATTTT.

This clonotype was seen a handful of times. This rearrangement joins TRBV19 to TRBJ1-5; D remains ambiguous. This CDR3 region has 14 residues. CDR1 and CDR2 (germline): LNHDA, SQIVND (reference sequence). V was clipped by 5 bases and J by 2 bases, with 10 bases between them. CDR3 coding DNA: TGTGCCAGTAGTTTCGGAGTGGGCAATCAGCCCCAGCATTTT. Amino acid sequence: CASSFGVGNQPQHF.

This chain uses TRBV7-2 with TRBJ2-3; possible D gene TRBD2, 6 bases. V dropped 5 bases and J dropped 4 bases, with 10 bases sitting between them. The CDR3 runs 13 residues. Germline values: CDR1 SGHTA, CDR2 FQGNSA. The CDR3 DNA follows: TGTGCCAGCAGCGACTCGGGAGCAGATACGCAGTATTTT. This encodes CASSDSGADTQYF.